What follows are 27 T cell receptor beta chains derived from one specimen sequenced in a study of OX40 agonist ivuxolimab in advanced cancers. Repertoires were generated with immunoSEQ multiplex PCR, while TCRdb's copy carries only in-frame clones and drops some. The sample lists just under 65,000 clones; around 82% were seen once. Specimen: CD4+ or CD8+ T cells sorted from blood, collected in a trial of the OX40 agonist ivuxolimab. The receptors originated from an adult with an advanced solid tumor such as melanoma, head and neck, liver or kidney cancer.

This clone was counted between two and nine times. The chain couples TRBV10-2 to TRBJ1-4, with 7 positions matching TRBD1. The CDR3 is 12 amino acids. The trim removed 6 bases at V and 5 bases at J, leaving 0 bases unmatched. Germline lookup yields CDR1 WSHSY and CDR2 SAAADI. In DNA form, the CDR3 reads TGCGCCAGCAGACAGGGGAATGAAAAACTGTTTTTT. Its protein product is CASRQGNEKLFF.

This clone was seen just once. The chain links TRBV5-1 to TRBJ2-5; D call uncertain. The CDR3 loop spans 13 amino acids. The germline V gene has CDR1 SGHRS and CDR2 YFSETQ. With 0 bases removed from V and 3 bases from J, the gap between germline ends came to 6 bases. The CDR3 DNA sequence: TGCGCCAGCAGCTTGGAGGCAGAAGAGACCCAGTACTTC. This sequence encodes CASSLEAEETQYF.

This clone was counted between two and nine times. The gene calls are TRBV2 and TRBJ1-2, with D maybe TRBD1 (5 bases). CDR1 and CDR2 (germline): SNHLY, FYNNEI. V lost 6 bases, J lost 5 bases, and 19 bases lay in between. The CDR3 runs to 15 residues. The CDR3 nucleotides are TGTGCCAGCAGAGACGACAGCTCCGGGTCTTATGGCTACACCTTC. Its protein is CASRDDSSGSYGYTF.

This chain uses TRBV6-5 with TRBJ2-2; D perhaps matches TRBD2 (6 bases). Germline-derived CDR1 and CDR2 are MNHEY and SVGAGI. This CDR3 is 16 amino acids long. V was pared by 3 bases and J by 0 bases, with 11 bases between. CDR3 bases: TGTGCCAGCAGTTATCTAGCGCAAGCGAACACCGGGGAGCTGTTTTTT. This translates into CASSYLAQANTGELFF.

This clone came up a few times. The J gene is TRBJ1-2, the V gene TRBV4-2; D is unresolved. Germline V gives CDR1 LGHNA, CDR2 YNFKEQ. V was trimmed by 0 bases and J by 8 bases, leaving 10 bases between them. The CDR3 contains 13 residues. The CDR3 DNA follows: TGTGCCAGCAGCCAAGAGGGTCTGCGGGGCTACACCTTC. As protein: CASSQEGLRGYTF.

The V call is TRBV11-3, the J call TRBJ2-1; tentatively, D is TRBD1 (6 bases). Germline V gene sequence: CDR1 SGHNT, CDR2 YENEEA. The CDR3 is made up of 13 amino acids. V lost 5 bases to trimming and J lost 8 bases, with 13 bases between them. The CDR3 DNA sequence: TGTGCCAGCAGCCCCCGGACAGCAGATGAGCAGTTCTTC. It is translated as CASSPRTADEQFF.

This clone was observed a handful of times. The rearrangement uses TRBV30 and TRBJ2-4, with 8 bases matching TRBD2. This CDR3 has 15 residues. Germline trimming cut 4 bases from V and 0 bases from J; bases unmatched to any gene: 5. The germline V gene has CDR1 GTSNPN and CDR2 SVGIG (reference sequence). The CDR3 bases are TGTGCCTGGACGGGGGGGCGGCTAGCCAAAAACATTCAGTACTTC. Translation: CAWTGGRLAKNIQYF.

This clone has a handful of counts. This chain connects TRBV5-4 to TRBJ1-6; D is possibly TRBD1 (5 bases). The germline V gene encodes CDR1 SGHNT and CDR2 YYREEE (reference sequence). Trimming pared 4 bases from V and 6 bases from J, leaving 11 bases between. The CDR3 has 14 amino acids. CDR3 region: CASSPRQFNSPLHF. The CDR3 DNA reads TGTGCCAGCAGCCCCCGACAGTTTAATTCACCCCTCCACTTT.

The gene calls are TRBV5-6 and TRBJ2-1; D call uncertain. The CDR3 is 13 residues long. Germline values: CDR1 SGHDT, CDR2 YYEEEE. Trimming removed 5 bases from V and 9 bases from J, with 15 bases in between. CDR3 sequence: CASSSGPESEQFF. CDR3 coding DNA: TGTGCCAGCAGTTCGGGCCCTGAGAGTGAGCAGTTCTTC.

The chain carries TRBV7-2 and TRBJ1-1; D not certain. Looked up from germline, CDR1 is SGHTA and CDR2 is FQGNSA. The CDR3 contains 17 residues. Trimming left V 5 bases short and J 1 base short, with 20 bases between. CDR3 loop: CASSLYYFRTENTEAFF. Written as DNA, the CDR3 is TGTGCCAGCAGCCTCTATTATTTTCGGACTGAGAACACTGAAGCTTTCTTT. Looking up the rest from reference TRBV7-2 and TRBJ1-1 gives the full variable domain: GAGVSQSPSNKVTEKGKDVELRCDPISGHTALYWYRQSLGQGLEFLIYFQGNSAPDKSGLPSDRFSAERTGGSVSTLTIQRTQQEDSAVYLCASSLYYFRTENTEAFFGQGTRLTVV.

The rearrangement links TRBV11-2 to TRBJ1-4; 10 bases fit TRBD1. The CDR3 sequence is 15 residues long. V was pared by 5 bases and J by 6 bases, with 6 bases of the junction left unmatched. Germline V lookup: CDR1 SGHAT, CDR2 FQNNGV. The CDR3 protein is CASSQRTGGHEKLFF. DNA for the CDR3: TGTGCCAGCAGCCAACGGACAGGGGGGCATGAAAAACTGTTTTTT. Full variable domain (outside the CDR3, taken from reference TRBV11-2 and TRBJ1-4): EAGVAQSPRYKIIEKRQSVAFWCNPISGHATLYWYQQILGQGPKLLIQFQNNGVVDDSQLPKDRFSAERLKGVDSTLKIQPAKLEDSAVYLCASSQRTGGHEKLFFGSGTQLSVL.

The V and J genes are TRBV5-4 and TRBJ1-1, with D possibly being TRBD1 (5 bases). Germline V gene sequence: CDR1 SGHNT, CDR2 YYREEE (reference sequence). Trimming pared 0 bases from V and 5 bases from J, leaving 14 bases between. CDR3 length equals 15 residues. DNA for the CDR3: TGTGCCAGCAGCTTGGCATTGTCAGGGTGGACTGAAGCTTTCTTT. Residues: CASSLALSGWTEAFF.

The sample holds a few counts of this clone. The chain links TRBV10-1 to TRBJ1-5; D ambiguous. Germline V gives CDR1 WNHNN, CDR2 SYGVQD (reference sequence). CDR3 size: 15 residues. V dropped 7 bases and J dropped 3 bases, with 16 bases sitting between them. The CDR3: CASTHWQSYNQPQHF. CDR3 DNA: TGCGCCAGCACCCACTGGCAGTCTTACAATCAGCCCCAGCATTTT.

V usage is TRBV6-1 and J usage is TRBJ1-3; D remains ambiguous. Germline V gene lookup returns CDR1 MNHNS and CDR2 SASEGT. V lost 1 base to trimming and J lost 3 bases, with 1 base between them. The CDR3 contains 12 residues. The CDR3 protein is CASSEGGNTIYF. The CDR3 DNA reads as TGTGCCAGCAGTGAAGGTGGAAACACCATATATTTT.

Sample share makes this clone medium-sized. This rearrangement joins TRBV6-5 to TRBJ1-6; a weak D match, TRBD1 (5 bases). Trimming stripped 5 bases from V and 9 bases from J, with 14 bases between. The CDR3 length is 14 residues. The V gene's germline CDR1 is MNHEY and CDR2 SVGAGI. CDR3: CASSLEPRGSPLHF. In nucleotides, the CDR3 is TGTGCCAGCAGTCTGGAGCCGAGGGGTTCACCCCTCCACTTT.

The V and J genes are TRBV27 and TRBJ2-7; the match to TRBD2 covers 10 bases. The CDR3 is made up of 13 amino acids. Germline V lookup: CDR1 MNHEY, CDR2 SMNVEV (reference sequence). V trimming: 6 bases; J trimming: 1 base; junction bases outside the gene matches: 0. CDR3 coding DNA: TGTGCCAGCAGGGGACTAGCGTCCTACGAGCAGTACTTC. Protein: CASRGLASYEQYF.

The rearrangement links TRBV6-5 to TRBJ2-6; D is uncertain. The V gene lost 0 bases and the J gene lost 2 bases, with 5 bases spanning the gap. Germline V lookup: CDR1 MNHEY, CDR2 SVGAGI. The CDR3 is made up of 15 amino acids. Here the CDR3 DNA reads TGTGCCAGCAGTTACTCCATGCCTGGGGCCAACGTCCTGACTTTC. Encoded protein: CASSYSMPGANVLTF.

The chain employs TRBV5-6 and TRBJ2-5; D is unresolved. V was cut by 4 bases and J by 5 bases, with 15 bases left in between. Germline CDR1 reads SGHDT; CDR2 reads YYEEEE. The CDR3 covers 14 residues. CDR3 bases: TGTGCCAGCAGCCCGTTGACAAACTCGGAGACCCAGTACTTC. This translates into CASSPLTNSETQYF.

The rearrangement joins TRBV19 to TRBJ2-7, with 7 positions matching TRBD1. The germline V gene encodes CDR1 LNHDA and CDR2 SQIVND (reference sequence). The CDR3 has 16 amino acids. V trimming: 3 bases; J trimming: 4 bases; junction bases outside the gene matches: 12. CDR3: CASSMGIQGRGYEQYF. CDR3 in DNA: TGTGCCAGTAGTATGGGAATACAGGGGCGCGGGTACGAGCAGTACTTC.

The gene calls are TRBV10-2 and TRBJ1-5; possible D gene TRBD1, 5 bases. This CDR3 is 13 amino acids long. Trimming left V 3 bases short and J 7 bases short, with 10 bases between. Germline lookup yields CDR1 WSHSY and CDR2 SAAADI. In nucleotides, the CDR3 is TGCGCCAGCAGTGATTCAGGGTTCCAGCCCCAGCATTTT. Translation: CASSDSGFQPQHF.

The chain has TRBV4-1 and TRBJ2-1; D possibly uses TRBD1 or TRBD2 (5 bases each). CDR3 length: 16 amino acids. Per the germline V gene, CDR1 is MGHRA and CDR2 is YSYEKL. With 0 bases removed from V and 10 bases from J, the gap between germline ends came to 19 bases. CDR3 loop: CASSQDMGRPVGEQFF. In DNA form, the CDR3 reads TGCGCCAGCAGCCAAGATATGGGACGGCCCGTCGGGGAGCAGTTCTTC.

The chain combines TRBV6-1 with TRBJ1-5; the match to TRBD1 covers 9 bases. Trimming took 6 bases from V and 7 from J; bases not matched to a gene: 10. Per the germline V gene, CDR1 is MNHNS and CDR2 is SASEGT. The CDR3 runs 15 residues. The CDR3 sequence: CASSPNRGLGQPQHF. The DNA for the CDR3 is TGTGCCAGCAGCCCTAACAGGGGGCTAGGGCAGCCCCAGCATTTT.

The chain uses TRBV7-2 and TRBJ2-1; D perhaps matches TRBD1 (6 bases). Germline CDR1 reads SGHTA; CDR2 reads FQGNSA. The germline V and J ends were trimmed by 3 bases and 9 bases, with 15 bases remaining between them. The CDR3 covers 14 residues. CDR3 sequence: CASSLRQVGSEQFF. The CDR3 DNA follows: TGTGCCAGCAGCTTGCGACAGGTGGGCAGTGAGCAGTTCTTC.

V gene TRBV19 combines with J gene TRBJ2-1; the match to TRBD2 covers 8 bases. This CDR3 region has 15 residues. J lost 5 bases, V lost 4 bases, and 7 bases had no gene match. The V gene's germline CDR1 is LNHDA and CDR2 SQIVND (reference sequence). This CDR3 reads CASSTPGGGNNEQFF. Written as DNA, the CDR3 is TGTGCCAGTAGTACCCCAGGCGGGGGGAACAATGAGCAGTTCTTC.

This chain connects TRBV30 to TRBJ1-4; tentatively, D is TRBD1 (5 bases). The germline V gene encodes CDR1 GTSNPN and CDR2 SVGIG (reference sequence). Deletions cut 3 bases from V and 7 bases from J, with 15 bases between. This CDR3 has 14 amino acids. Here the CDR3 DNA reads TGTGCCTGGAGCGGCGCAGGGTCGGGTGAAAAACTGTTTTTT. Translated, it gives CAWSGAGSGEKLFF.

The genes are TRBV6-4 and TRBJ1-1; D perhaps matches TRBD1 (6 bases). The CDR3 has 14 residues. Trimming removed 5 bases at V and 2 bases at J, with 12 bases between. From germline, CDR1 is MRHNA and CDR2 SNTAGT. The DNA of the CDR3 is TGTGCCAGCAGTCCCGACAGGATCAACACTGAAGCTTTCTTT. Its translation: CASSPDRINTEAFF.

The V and J genes are TRBV18 and TRBJ2-2; D is possibly TRBD1 or TRBD2 (5 bases each). CDR1 is KGHSH, CDR2 LQKENI, per germline. This CDR3 is 15 amino acids long. Trimming shortened V by 2 bases and J by 3 bases, and 10 bases separated the two germline ends. In DNA, the CDR3 is TGTGCCAGCTCACCAATGAGGGGATACACCGGGGAGCTGTTTTTT. This sequence encodes CASSPMRGYTGELFF.